These 18 T cell receptor beta chains were all obtained from the same sample, sequenced in a study of cytomegalovirus exposure and HLA in healthy donors. Produced via immunoSEQ multiplex PCR; TCRdb's table is partial and in-frame only. Of around 55,000 clones in the sample, around 90% are singletons; the top ten hold roughly 3%. Sequenced sample: PBMCs. All receptors derive from a man between 18 and 35 years old in good health and CMV-seronegative.

Regarding this clone: This specimen includes other DNA sequences encoding the same CDR3. This chain uses TRBV28 with TRBJ1-1, with D perhaps matching TRBD1 (6 bases). V was shortened by 1 base and J by 4 bases, with 10 bases between the two germline ends. CDR1 MDHEN and CDR2 SYDVKM come from the germline V gene. The CDR3 spans 14 residues. This CDR3 is CASSLSQGLTEAFF. In DNA form, the CDR3 reads TGTGCCAGCAGTTTATCGCAGGGGCTCACTGAAGCTTTCTTT.

This clone has just a few counts. The chain joins TRBV29-1 to TRBJ2-1, with 8 positions matching TRBD1. The CDR3 runs to 14 residues. From germline, CDR1 is SQVTM and CDR2 ANQGSEA. J gave up 10 bases and V 7 bases, and 15 bases lay outside the gene matches. CDR3 sequence: CSATSGTGVGEQFF. In nucleotides, the CDR3 is TGCAGCGCTACCTCAGGGACAGGCGTCGGGGAGCAGTTCTTC.

The V call is TRBV7-3, the J call TRBJ2-5; maybe TRBD2 (7 bases). Germline CDR1 reads SGHTA; CDR2 reads FQGTGA. The CDR3 consists of 15 residues. V was pared by 2 bases and J by 0 bases, with 10 bases between. The CDR3 region has the DNA TGTGCCAGCAGCTTAGAGGGGGGGTACCAAGAGACCCAGTACTTC. Amino acid sequence: CASSLEGGYQETQYF.

This clone was counted once. The rearrangement joins TRBV19 to TRBJ2-1, with 9 bases lining up with TRBD1. In germline, CDR1 is LNHDA, CDR2 SQIVND (reference sequence). The CDR3 is 15 amino acids. V lost 5 bases and J lost 9; bases outside the gene matches: 11. The CDR3 DNA follows: TGTGCCAGTAGTGTGGGACAGGGCCAATTCAGTGAGCAGTTCTTC. Encoded protein: CASSVGQGQFSEQFF. The complete variable domain, with remaining parts taken from reference TRBV19 and TRBJ2-1, reads DGGITQSPKYLFRKEGQNVTLSCEQNLNHDAMYWYRQDPGQGLRLIYYSQIVNDFQKGDIAEGYSVSREKKESFPLTVTSAQKNPTAFYLCASSVGQGQFSEQFFGPGTRLTVL.

V usage is TRBV28 and J usage is TRBJ2-3; 8 bases map to TRBD2. Germline lookup yields CDR1 MDHEN and CDR2 SYDVKM. J was trimmed by 0 bases and V by 4 bases; bases with no gene match: 3. The CDR3 has 15 amino acids. CDR3 region: CASSSRGRSTDTQYF. The DNA for the CDR3 is TGTGCCAGCAGTTCCCGCGGGAGGAGCACAGATACGCAGTATTTT.

CDR3 protein: CASRSQGAWYEQYF. CDR3 coding DNA: TGTGCCAGCAGATCACAGGGGGCGTGGTACGAGCAGTACTTC. The rearrangement links TRBV27 to TRBJ2-7, with TRBD1 identical over 9 bases. CDR3 length: 14 amino acids. The germline V gene encodes CDR1 MNHEY and CDR2 SMNVEV (reference sequence). J was trimmed by 4 bases and V by 6 bases; bases with no gene match: 7.

This clone has only one observation. The chain combines TRBV5-1 with TRBJ2-1, with TRBD1 matching 9 bases. The CDR3 spans 13 residues. Germline V gene lookup returns CDR1 SGHRS and CDR2 YFSETQ. Unmatched junction bases numbered 7, after V lost 7 bases and J lost 8 bases. This CDR3 is CASGDRVVDEQFF. CDR3 sequence (DNA): TGCGCCAGCGGGGACAGGGTTGTTGATGAGCAGTTCTTC. Complete variable domain (other parts from reference TRBV5-1 and TRBJ2-1): KAGVTQTPRYLIKTRGQQVTLSCSPISGHRSVSWYQQTPGQGLQFLFEYFSETQRNKGNFPGRFSGRQFSNSRSEMNVSTLELGDSALYLCASGDRVVDEQFFGPGTRLTVL.

This chain connects TRBV5-1 to TRBJ2-1; D gene unclear. CDR3 size: 12 residues. Trimming left V 0 bases short and J 10 bases short, with 8 bases between. Germline V gene data show CDR1 as SGHRS and CDR2 as YFSETQ. The CDR3 here is CASSLALQEQFF. CDR3 in DNA: TGCGCCAGCAGCTTGGCCTTGCAGGAGCAGTTCTTC.

The chain carries TRBV11-2 and TRBJ2-1, with D possibly being TRBD1 (6 bases). The CDR3 length is 14 residues. The V and J ends lost 3 bases and 8 bases respectively, with 14 bases between them. Germline CDR1 SGHAT, CDR2 FQNNGV. Here the CDR3 reads CASSFSGGRDEQFF. The CDR3 region has the DNA TGTGCCAGCAGCTTCTCTGGGGGCCGAGATGAGCAGTTCTTC.

The genes are TRBV7-3 and TRBJ2-3; no reliable D call. Germline V gene lookup returns CDR1 SGHTA and CDR2 FQGTGA. This CDR3 is built from 15 residues. V dropped 0 bases and J dropped 0 bases, with 7 bases sitting between them. The CDR3 is CASSLTSSSTDTQYF. In nucleotides, the CDR3 is TGTGCCAGCAGCTTAACTAGCTCTAGCACAGATACGCAGTATTTT. Using reference TRBV7-3 and TRBJ2-3 for the parts outside the CDR3, the full variable domain is GAGVSQTPSNKVTEKGKYVELRCDPISGHTALYWYRQSLGQGPEFLIYFQGTGAADDSGLPNDRFFAVRPEGSVSTLKIQRTERGDSAVYLCASSLTSSSTDTQYFGPGTRLTVL.

The chain couples TRBV10-2 to TRBJ2-7; 8 nucleotides match TRBD1. This CDR3 is 13 amino acids long. In germline, CDR1 is WSHSY, CDR2 SAAADI. J lost 5 bases, V lost 7 bases, and 7 bases had no gene match. The CDR3 reads CASKDRAYNEQYF. CDR3 sequence (DNA): TGCGCCAGCAAGGACAGGGCCTATAACGAGCAGTACTTC.

V gene TRBV10-3 combines with J gene TRBJ1-4; a weak D match, TRBD1 (5 bases). This CDR3 region has 15 residues. Trimming shortened V by 4 bases and J by 8 bases, and 17 bases separated the two germline ends. CDR1 and CDR2 from the germline V gene are ENHRY and SYGVKD. CDR3 DNA sequence: TGTGCCATCAGTGGCTCACAGGCGTATGCGGAAAAACTGTTTTTT. Encoded protein: CAISGSQAYAEKLFF.

The chain has TRBV27 and TRBJ2-7, with TRBD2 matching 9 bases. The length of the CDR3 is 20 residues. The trim removed 3 bases at V and 4 bases at J, leaving 22 bases unmatched. CDR1 is MNHEY and CDR2 is SMNVEV in the germline V gene (reference sequence). The DNA of the CDR3 is TGTGCCAGCAGTTTTGACCTAGAACCTGAGTTTAGCGGGAGTGCGTACGAGCAGTACTTC. It is translated as CASSFDLEPEFSGSAYEQYF.

This chain uses TRBV29-1 with TRBJ2-3; the match to TRBD1 covers 8 bases. The length of the CDR3 is 13 residues. With 6 bases clipped from V and 3 bases from J, the junction kept 5 bases outside the gene matches. CDR1 and CDR2 (germline): SQVTM, ANQGSEA. CDR3 residues: CSVRQGMTDTQYF. As DNA, the CDR3 is TGCAGCGTCAGACAGGGGATGACAGATACGCAGTATTTT.

The chain recombines TRBV28 with TRBJ2-1; D unresolved. CDR1 and CDR2 (germline): MDHEN, SYDVKM. This CDR3 contains 8 residues. In nucleotides, the CDR3 is TGTGCATCGGGTGAGCAGTTCTTC. This encodes CASGEQFF.

The chain employs TRBV28 and TRBJ1-2, with D possibly matching TRBD1 (6 bases). The CDR3 runs 14 residues. Trimming stripped 6 bases from V and 8 bases from J, with 19 bases between. CDR1 is MDHEN, CDR2 SYDVKM, per germline. CDR3 coding DNA: TGTGCCAGCAGCCCTAGACAGGAATCGAGCGGCTACACCTTC. This codes for CASSPRQESSGYTF.

The rearrangement joins TRBV5-1 to TRBJ2-7; 10 positions agree with TRBD2. The CDR3 extends over 15 amino acids. V lost 0 bases to trimming and J lost 3 bases; unmatched junction nucleotides: 3. Germline V CDR1 and CDR2: SGHRS, YFSETQ. The CDR3 loop reads CASSLASGSFYEQYF. CDR3 nucleotide sequence: TGCGCCAGCAGCTTGGCTAGCGGGAGCTTCTACGAGCAGTACTTC.

The chain joins TRBV6-1 to TRBJ2-7; 15 positions agree with TRBD2. Trimming cost V 2 bases and J 6 bases; bases outside gene matches: 8. Germline V lookup: CDR1 MNHNS, CDR2 SASEGT. CDR3 length: 17 residues. CDR3 region: CASSENWTSGRASEQYF. CDR3 nucleotides: TGTGCCAGCAGTGAAAATTGGACTAGCGGGAGGGCCTCCGAGCAGTACTTC.